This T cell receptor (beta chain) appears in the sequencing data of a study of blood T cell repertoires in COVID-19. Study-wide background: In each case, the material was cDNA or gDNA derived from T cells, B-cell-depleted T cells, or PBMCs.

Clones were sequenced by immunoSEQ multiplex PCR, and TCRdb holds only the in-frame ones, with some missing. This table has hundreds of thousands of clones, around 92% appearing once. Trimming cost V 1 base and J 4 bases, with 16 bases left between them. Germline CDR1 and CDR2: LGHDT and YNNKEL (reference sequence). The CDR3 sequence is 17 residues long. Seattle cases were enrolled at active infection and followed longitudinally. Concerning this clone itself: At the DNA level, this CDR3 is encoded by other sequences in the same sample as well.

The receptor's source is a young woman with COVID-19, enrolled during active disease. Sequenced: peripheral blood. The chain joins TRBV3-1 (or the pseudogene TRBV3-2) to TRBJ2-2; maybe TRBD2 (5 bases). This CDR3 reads CASSQALGVVSTGELFF. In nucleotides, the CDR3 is TGTGCCAGCAGCCAAGCCCTGGGAGTTGTGAGCACCGGGGAGCTGTTTTTT.